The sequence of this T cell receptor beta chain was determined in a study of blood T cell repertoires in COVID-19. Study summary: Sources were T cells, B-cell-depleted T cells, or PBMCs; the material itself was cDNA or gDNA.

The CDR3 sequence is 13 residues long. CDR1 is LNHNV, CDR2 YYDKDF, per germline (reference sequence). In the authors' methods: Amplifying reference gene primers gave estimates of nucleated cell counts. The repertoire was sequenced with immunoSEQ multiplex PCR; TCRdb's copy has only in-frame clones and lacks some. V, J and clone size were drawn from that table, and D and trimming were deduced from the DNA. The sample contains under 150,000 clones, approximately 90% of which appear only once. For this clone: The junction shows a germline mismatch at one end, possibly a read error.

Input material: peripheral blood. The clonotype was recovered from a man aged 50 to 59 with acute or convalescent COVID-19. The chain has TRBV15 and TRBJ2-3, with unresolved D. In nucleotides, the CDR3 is TGTGCCACCAGCGTATCGAGCACCGATACGCAGTATTTT. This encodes CATSVSSTDTQYF. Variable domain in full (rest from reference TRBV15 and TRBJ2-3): DAMVIQNPRYQVTQFGKPVTLSCSQTLNHNVMYWYQQKSSQAPKLLFHYYDKDFNNEADTPDNFQSRRPNTSFCFLDIRSPGLGDTAMYLCATSVSSTDTQYFGPGTRLTVL.